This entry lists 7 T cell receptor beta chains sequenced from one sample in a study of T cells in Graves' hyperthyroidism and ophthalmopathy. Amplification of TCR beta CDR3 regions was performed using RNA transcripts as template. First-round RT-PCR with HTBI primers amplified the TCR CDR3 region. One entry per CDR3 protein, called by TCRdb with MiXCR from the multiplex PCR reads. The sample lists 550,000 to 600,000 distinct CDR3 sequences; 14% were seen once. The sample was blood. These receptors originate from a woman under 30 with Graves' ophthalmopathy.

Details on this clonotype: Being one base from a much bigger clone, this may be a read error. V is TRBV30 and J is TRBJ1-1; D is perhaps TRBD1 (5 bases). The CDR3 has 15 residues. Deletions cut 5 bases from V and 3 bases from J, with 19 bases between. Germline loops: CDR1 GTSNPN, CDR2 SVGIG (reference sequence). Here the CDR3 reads CAWGKQETAYTEAFF. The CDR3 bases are TGTGCCTGGGGAAAACAGGAAACAGCGTACACTGAAGCTTTCTTT. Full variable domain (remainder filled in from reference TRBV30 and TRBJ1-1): SQTIHQWPATLVQPVGSPLSLECTVEGTSNPNLYWYRQAAGRGLQLLFYSVGIGQISSEVPQNLSASRPQDRQFILSSKKLLLSDSGFYLCAWGKQETAYTEAFFGQGTRLTVV.

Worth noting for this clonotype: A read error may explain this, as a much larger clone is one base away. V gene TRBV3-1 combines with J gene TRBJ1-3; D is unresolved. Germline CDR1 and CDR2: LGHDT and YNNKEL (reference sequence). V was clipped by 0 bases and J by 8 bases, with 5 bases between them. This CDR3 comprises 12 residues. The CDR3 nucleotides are TGTGCCAGCAGCCAAGACAGAGACACCATATATTTT. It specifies CASSQDRDTIYF.

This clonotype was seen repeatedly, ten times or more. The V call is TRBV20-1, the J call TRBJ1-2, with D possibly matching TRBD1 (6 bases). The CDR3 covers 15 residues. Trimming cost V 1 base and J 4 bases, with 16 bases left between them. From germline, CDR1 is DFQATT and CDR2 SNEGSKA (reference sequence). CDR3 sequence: CSARVPGDWGYGYTF. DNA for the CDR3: TGCAGTGCTAGAGTTCCAGGGGATTGGGGCTATGGCTACACCTTC.

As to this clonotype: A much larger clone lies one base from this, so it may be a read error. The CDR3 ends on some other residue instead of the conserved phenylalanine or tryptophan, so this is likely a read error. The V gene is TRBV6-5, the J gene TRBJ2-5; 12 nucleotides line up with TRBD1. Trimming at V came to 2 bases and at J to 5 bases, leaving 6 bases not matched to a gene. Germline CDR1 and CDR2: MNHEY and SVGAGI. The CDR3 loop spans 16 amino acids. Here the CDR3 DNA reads TGTGCCAGCAGTTACGGGACAGGGGGCGACGGGGAGACCCAGTACCTC. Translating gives CASSYGTGGDGETQYL.

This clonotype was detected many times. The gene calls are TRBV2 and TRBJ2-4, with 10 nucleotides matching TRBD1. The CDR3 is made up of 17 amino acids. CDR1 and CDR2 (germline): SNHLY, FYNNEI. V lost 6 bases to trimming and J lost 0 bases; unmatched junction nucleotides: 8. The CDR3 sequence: CASSPPRDRGAKNIQYF. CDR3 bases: TGTGCCAGCAGCCCGCCCCGGGACAGGGGAGCCAAAAACATTCAGTACTTC.

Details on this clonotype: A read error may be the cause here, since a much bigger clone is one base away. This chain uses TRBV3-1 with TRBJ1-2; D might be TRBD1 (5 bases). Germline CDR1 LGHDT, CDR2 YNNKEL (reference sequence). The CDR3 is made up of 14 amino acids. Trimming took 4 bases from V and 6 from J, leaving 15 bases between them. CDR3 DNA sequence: TGTGCCAGCAGCCTCCCCCGACAGAACCATGGCTACACCTTC. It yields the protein CASSLPRQNHGYTF.

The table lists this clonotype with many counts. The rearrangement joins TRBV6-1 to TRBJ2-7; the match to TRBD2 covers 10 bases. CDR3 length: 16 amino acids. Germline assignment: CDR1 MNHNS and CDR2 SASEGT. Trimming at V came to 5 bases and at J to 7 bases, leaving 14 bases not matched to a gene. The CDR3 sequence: CASSLFPTSGAGEQYF. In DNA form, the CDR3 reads TGTGCCAGCAGTCTATTTCCAACTAGCGGGGCTGGGGAGCAGTACTTC.